These 25 T cell receptor beta chains originate from one sample sequenced in a study of OX40 agonist ivuxolimab in advanced cancers. Assay: immunoSEQ multiplex PCR; the TCRdb copy retains only in-frame clones and omits some. The sample includes tens of thousands of clones, about nine tenths seen only once; the top ten take around 0.99%. Specimen: CD4+ or CD8+ T cells sorted from blood, collected in a trial of the OX40 agonist ivuxolimab. The receptors originated from an adult with an advanced solid tumor such as melanoma, head and neck, liver or kidney cancer.

This clone was seen just once. The chain's CDR3 is CASSLRLAGGSSSYNEQFF. CDR3 nucleotides: TGTGCCAGCAGCTTACGGCTAGCGGGAGGTTCGAGCTCCTACAATGAGCAGTTCTTC. V gene TRBV7-3 combines with J gene TRBJ2-1; 11 nucleotides match TRBD2. This CDR3 is built from 19 residues. V trimming: 2 bases; J trimming: 0 bases; junction bases outside the gene matches: 9. Germline CDR1 reads SGHTA; CDR2 reads FQGTGA. Full variable domain (remainder filled in from reference TRBV7-3 and TRBJ2-1): GAGVSQTPSNKVTEKGKYVELRCDPISGHTALYWYRQSLGQGPEFLIYFQGTGAADDSGLPNDRFFAVRPEGSVSTLKIQRTERGDSAVYLCASSLRLAGGSSSYNEQFFGPGTRLTVL.

This clone was observed once. The J gene is TRBJ2-3, the V gene TRBV5-4; 15 nucleotides line up with TRBD2. The CDR3 sequence is 18 residues long. V lost 4 bases, J lost 1 base, and 7 bases stayed unmatched. Looked up from germline, CDR1 is SGHNT and CDR2 is YYREEE (reference sequence). CDR3 amino acids: CASSRGLAGGPRTDTQYF. The CDR3 DNA sequence: TGTGCCAGCAGCCGAGGACTAGCGGGAGGGCCTCGCACAGATACGCAGTATTTT.

The V gene is TRBV5-1, the J gene TRBJ2-7; 7 bases line up with TRBD2. V gave up 4 bases and J gave up 3 bases; unmatched junction bases: 16. The V gene's germline CDR1 is SGHRS and CDR2 YFSETQ. The length of the CDR3 is 17 residues. CDR3 region: CASSQSGTSRGHYEQYF. In nucleotides, the CDR3 is TGCGCCAGCAGCCAGAGCGGGACGTCCCGGGGCCACTACGAGCAGTACTTC.

This chain connects TRBV7-8 to TRBJ1-3, with 9 bases aligning to TRBD1. The CDR3 loop spans 15 amino acids. Germline V lookup: CDR1 SGHVS, CDR2 FQNEAQ. The trim removed 6 bases at V and 4 bases at J, leaving 7 bases unmatched. The CDR3 DNA follows: TGTGCCAGCAGTTCACAGGGGGCTCACGGAAACACCATATATTTT. Encoded protein: CASSSQGAHGNTIYF.

In DNA form, the CDR3 reads TGTGCCAGCAGTGTTACTAGCGGGGCTTACAATGAGCAGTTCTTC. Amino acids: CASSVTSGAYNEQFF. This rearrangement joins TRBV2 to TRBJ2-1, with TRBD2 identical over 10 bases. Per germline, CDR1 SNHLY and CDR2 FYNNEI. The junction had 4 bases not matched to a gene; V was cut back by 4 bases and J by 4 bases. The CDR3 runs 15 residues.

J is TRBJ2-7 and V is TRBV5-1, with 10 bases identical to TRBD1. With 4 bases clipped from V and 6 bases from J, the junction kept 7 bases outside the gene matches. Per the germline V gene, CDR1 is SGHRS and CDR2 is YFSETQ. The CDR3 loop spans 14 amino acids. CDR3 residues: CASSAGTGASEQYF. DNA for the CDR3: TGCGCCAGCAGCGCCGGGACAGGGGCCTCCGAGCAGTACTTC.

The V and J genes are TRBV29-1 and TRBJ2-1, with D maybe TRBD2 (5 bases). Germline CDR1 is SQVTM and CDR2 is ANQGSEA. CDR3 length: 16 residues. The V end was cut by 2 bases, the J end by 7 bases, with 21 bases between. The CDR3 coding sequence is TGCAGCGTTGAACTTCTTCTAGCAAACCTGGGTAATGAGCAGTTCTTC. This sequence encodes CSVELLLANLGNEQFF.

V and J are TRBV18 and TRBJ1-5; D unresolved. The CDR3 covers 15 residues. Germline loops: CDR1 KGHSH, CDR2 LQKENI. Trimming stripped 2 bases from V and 0 bases from J, with 8 bases between. As DNA, the CDR3 is TGTGCCAGCTCACCAACAGAAAATAGCAATCAGCCCCAGCATTTT. Translating it yields CASSPTENSNQPQHF.

The chain is built from TRBV18 and TRBJ2-1, with 7 nucleotides matching TRBD2. The length of the CDR3 is 13 residues. The V gene end was trimmed by 4 bases and the J gene end by 9 bases; junction bases not matched to a gene: 6. Germline CDR1 KGHSH, CDR2 LQKENI. The CDR3 reads CASSRDYPSEQFF. Written as DNA, the CDR3 is TGTGCCAGCTCACGGGACTACCCCAGTGAGCAGTTCTTC.

The chain couples TRBV7-6 to TRBJ2-3; 8 bases agree with TRBD1. CDR1 and CDR2 (germline): SGHVS, FNYEAQ. Trimming cost V 0 bases and J 6 bases; bases outside gene matches: 2. This CDR3 has 14 amino acids. The DNA for the CDR3 is TGTGCCAGCAGCTTAGCCCGGGACAGGGATACGCAGTATTTT. Translated: CASSLARDRDTQYF.

The chain is built from TRBV7-3 and TRBJ2-2, with 7 positions matching TRBD1. Per germline, CDR1 SGHTA and CDR2 FQGTGA. The CDR3 contains 14 residues. V was pared by 4 bases and J by 5 bases, with 4 bases of the junction left unmatched. This CDR3 reads CASSSGQRTGELFF. CDR3 bases: TGTGCCAGCAGCTCGGGACAGCGAACCGGGGAGCTGTTTTTT.

The chain combines TRBV6-6 with TRBJ1-1; a weak D match, TRBD1 (6 bases). Deletions cut 2 bases from V and 1 base from J, with 14 bases between. This CDR3 is built from 16 residues. Germline values: CDR1 MNHNY, CDR2 SVGAGI (reference sequence). CDR3 nucleotides: TGTGCCAGCAGTTACGGGGCAGGGGTGGGGAACACTGAAGCTTTCTTT. Translating it yields CASSYGAGVGNTEAFF.

The genes are TRBV6-1 and TRBJ1-1; no definite D call. Germline V gives CDR1 MNHNS, CDR2 SASEGT. CDR3 length: 12 residues. The germline V and J ends were trimmed by 2 bases and 10 bases, with 11 bases remaining between them. In DNA form, the CDR3 reads TGTGCCAGCAGTGAATCGGGGAGGAGAGCTTTCTTT. This encodes CASSESGRRAFF.

The V gene is TRBV5-4, the J gene TRBJ1-1, with D perhaps TRBD1 (5 bases). CDR1 SGHNT and CDR2 YYREEE come from the germline V gene (reference sequence). V shed 4 bases and J shed 1 base, with 11 bases lying between them. CDR3 length equals 14 residues. The CDR3 coding sequence is TGTGCCAGCAGCGCGGGAGGACAGAACACTGAAGCTTTCTTT. Its protein is CASSAGGQNTEAFF.

Only one count was recorded for this clone. For the CDR3, the DNA is TGTGCCAGCAGTTTAATGGTACAGGAAGCTTTCTTT. Residues: CASSLMVQEAFF. The V and J genes are TRBV28 and TRBJ1-1, with D unresolved. The CDR3 covers 12 residues. CDR1 is MDHEN and CDR2 is SYDVKM in the germline V gene. V lost 2 bases to trimming and J lost 8 bases, with 9 bases between them.

The CDR3, as DNA: TGTGCCAGCTCACCCCAATTACTAGCGGGAGATACCTACGAGCAGTACTTC. Translating gives CASSPQLLAGDTYEQYF. This chain connects TRBV18 to TRBJ2-7, with 11 bases matching TRBD2. This CDR3 spans 17 amino acids. Germline-derived CDR1 and CDR2 are KGHSH and LQKENI. With V trimmed by 3 bases and J by 2 bases, 9 bases remained unmatched.

This clone was counted once. The rearrangement uses TRBV7-8 and TRBJ1-1, with a possible D match to TRBD1 (6 bases). CDR1 and CDR2 (germline): SGHVS, FQNEAQ. The CDR3 loop spans 14 amino acids. The germline V and J ends were trimmed by 6 bases and 0 bases, with 11 bases remaining between them. The CDR3 DNA follows: TGTGCCAGCAGTAGGGGGAGGATGAACACTGAAGCTTTCTTT. Its protein is CASSRGRMNTEAFF.

The table lists this clone with a few counts. V is TRBV19 and J is TRBJ2-7, with 10 bases lining up with TRBD1. J lost 6 bases, V lost 5 bases, and 10 bases had no gene match. The V gene's germline CDR1 is LNHDA and CDR2 SQIVND (reference sequence). CDR3 length: 15 amino acids. The CDR3 DNA reads TGTGCCAGTAGTTATTCCGGGACAGGGGTCCCCGAGCAGTACTTC. This encodes CASSYSGTGVPEQYF.

This rearrangement joins TRBV6-1 to TRBJ1-2; 8 bases match TRBD1. Germline assignment: CDR1 MNHNS and CDR2 SASEGT. V was clipped by 3 bases and J by 8 bases; unmatched bases: 5. The CDR3 is 13 residues long. CDR3 amino acids: CASSEEQGVGYTF. Written as DNA, the CDR3 is TGTGCCAGCAGTGAGGAACAGGGGGTCGGCTACACCTTC.

J is TRBJ2-7 and V is TRBV27; D possibly corresponds to TRBD2 (6 bases). Per the germline V gene, CDR1 is MNHEY and CDR2 is SMNVEV (reference sequence). The CDR3 sequence is 14 residues long. With 3 bases removed from V and 4 bases from J, the gap between germline ends came to 13 bases. The CDR3: CASSFWGVQYEQYF. CDR3 nucleotides: TGTGCCAGCAGTTTTTGGGGGGTTCAGTACGAGCAGTACTTC.

The chain carries TRBV21-1 and TRBJ1-2; the table assigns TRBD1, which was not confirmed against the DNA. TRBV21-1 corresponds to a pseudogene. There are 14 residues in the CDR3. The CDR3 DNA reads as TGTGCCAGCAGCAAAGCGGCAGGGACAAATGGCTACACCTTC. Translation: CASSKAAGTNGYTF.

This chain uses TRBV7-2 with TRBJ1-3; no definite D call. This CDR3 region has 14 residues. Deletions cut 5 bases from V and 0 bases from J, with 8 bases between. Per the germline V gene, CDR1 is SGHTA and CDR2 is FQGNSA. This chain's CDR3 is CASSRSTSGNTIYF. CDR3 in DNA: TGTGCCAGCAGCCGAAGCACCTCTGGAAACACCATATATTTT.

This clone was found a few times. The chain couples TRBV7-8 to TRBJ2-1; D is ambiguous. The CDR3 extends over 15 amino acids. V lost 5 bases to trimming and J lost 3 bases, with 14 bases between them. From germline, CDR1 is SGHVS and CDR2 FQNEAQ. In nucleotides, the CDR3 is TGTGCCAGCAGCCCCTCCGGGCCAGTCTACAATGAGCAGTTCTTC. It yields the protein CASSPSGPVYNEQFF.

The chain joins TRBV28 to TRBJ2-7; either TRBD1 or TRBD2 may fit D (5 bases each). V was pared by 7 bases and J by 4 bases, with 14 bases between. This CDR3 is 13 amino acids long. Germline assignment: CDR1 MDHEN and CDR2 SYDVKM. The DNA of the CDR3 is TGTGCCAGCAACACGCTGGGACCTTACGAGCAGTACTTC. It encodes CASNTLGPYEQYF.

The chain combines TRBV2 with TRBJ2-1; 8 bases are a match to TRBD1. V shed 10 bases and J 2 bases; nucleotides not matched to a gene: 7. CDR1 and CDR2 from the germline V gene are SNHLY and FYNNEI. This CDR3 has 14 residues. The CDR3: CANRDRGPYNEQFF. The DNA of the CDR3 is TGTGCCAACCGAGACAGGGGCCCCTACAATGAGCAGTTCTTC.